This T cell receptor (beta chain) was documented in a study of T cell responses to AZD1222 COVID-19 vaccine. Repertoires were generated with immunoSEQ multiplex PCR, while TCRdb's copy carries only in-frame clones and drops some. The table includes 90,000 to 110,000 clones, roughly 90% detected once. Germline loops: CDR1 SEHNR, CDR2 FQNEAQ (reference sequence). V lost 0 bases and J lost 3, with 14 bases in between. The CDR3 contains 17 residues. The sample holds one count of this clone. Antigen unknown. Whole-study results and caveats: Clonal diversity was possibly underestimated, and white British individuals and females predominated among donors. In the spike-specific TCR repertoire, nearly half reportedly target unmutated variant regions.

This sequence originates from an adult in good health. The source was peripheral blood, collected on day 0 of AZD1222 vaccination. The gene calls are TRBV7-9 and TRBJ2-2; D ambiguous. The CDR3 spells CASSLASGLGDTGELFF. The CDR3 DNA sequence: TGTGCCAGCAGCTTAGCCTCAGGCTTAGGTGACACCGGGGAGCTGTTTTTT.